The 20 T cell receptor beta chains in this list originate from one sample, sequenced in a study of blood T cell repertoires in COVID-19. Assay: immunoSEQ multiplex PCR; the TCRdb copy retains only in-frame clones and omits some. The table has around 390,000 clones, around nine tenths seen once. Sequencing used PBMCs or T cells enriched from blood (not recorded which). The receptors originated from a woman in her 50s who had recovered from COVID-19.

The CDR3 protein is CASSLSGPYTGELFF. Here the CDR3 DNA reads TGTGCCAGCAGTTTATCGGGGCCGTACACCGGGGAGCTGTTTTTT. The chain has TRBV27 and TRBJ2-2; tentatively, D is TRBD1 (5 bases). In germline, CDR1 is MNHEY, CDR2 SMNVEV (reference sequence). The CDR3 consists of 15 residues. Trimming left V 0 bases short and J 3 bases short, with 8 bases between.

This clone has only one observation. This rearrangement joins TRBV7-9 to TRBJ1-2, with 7 bases that match TRBD1. The CDR3 sequence is 16 residues long. V shed 0 bases and J 4 bases; nucleotides not matched to a gene: 8. Germline CDR1 is SEHNR and CDR2 is FQNEAQ (reference sequence). The CDR3 DNA reads as TGTGCCAGCAGCTTAGCGCTGGCAGGGGGTGTCTATGGCTACACCTTC. Protein: CASSLALAGGVYGYTF. Supplemented by reference TRBV7-9 and TRBJ1-2, the full variable domain reads DTGVSQNPRHKITKRGQNVTFRCDPISEHNRLYWYRQTLGQGPEFLTYFQNEAQLEKSRLLSDRFSAERPKGSFSTLEIQRTEQGDSAMYLCASSLALAGGVYGYTFGSGTRLTVV.

The J gene is TRBJ2-7, the V gene TRBV5-1; TRBD1 matches 8 bases. The CDR3 consists of 16 residues. J lost 3 bases, V lost 5 bases, and 13 bases had no gene match. CDR1 is SGHRS, CDR2 YFSETQ, per germline. The CDR3 region is CASSLHWDRNYYEQYF. CDR3 sequence (DNA): TGCGCCAGCAGTCTCCATTGGGACAGGAACTACTACGAGCAGTACTTC.

This sequence joins TRBV18 and TRBJ1-2; D is ambiguous. The CDR3 extends over 14 amino acids. The V and J ends lost 2 bases and 1 base respectively, with 8 bases between them. Germline assignment: CDR1 KGHSH and CDR2 LQKENI. In nucleotides, the CDR3 is TGTGCCAGCTCACCATCTCCGGTTAACTATGGCTACACCTTC. Encoded protein: CASSPSPVNYGYTF.

The chain employs TRBV3-1 (or the pseudogene TRBV3-2) and TRBJ2-7; D is unclear. Between the trimmed V and J ends, which lost 0 bases and 0 bases, there was a span of 15 bases. The V gene's germline CDR1 is LGHDT and CDR2 YNNKEL (reference sequence). The CDR3 totals 17 residues. Here the CDR3 reads CASSQDPLQTPSYEQYF. CDR3 coding DNA: TGTGCCAGCAGCCAAGATCCCCTCCAGACTCCCTCCTACGAGCAGTACTTC.

The V and J genes are TRBV3-1 (or the pseudogene TRBV3-2) and TRBJ1-2; TRBD1 is a possible D gene (6 bases). The CDR3 is 13 residues long. Germline values: CDR1 LGHDT, CDR2 YNNKEL (reference sequence). V gave up 2 bases and J gave up 3 bases, with 7 bases separating them. The CDR3 sequence is CASSQRQDYGYTF. CDR3 bases: TGTGCCAGCAGCCAACGACAGGACTATGGCTACACCTTC.

The V gene is TRBV4-2, the J gene TRBJ1-2; 7 bases are shared with TRBD1. CDR3 length: 15 residues. Germline values: CDR1 LGHNA, CDR2 YNFKEQ. Trimming cost V 0 bases and J 8 bases; bases outside gene matches: 9. CDR3 sequence: CASSQDTTGRLGYTF. In DNA form, the CDR3 reads TGTGCCAGCAGCCAAGATACGACAGGGAGGCTAGGCTACACCTTC.

The V call is TRBV7-6, the J call TRBJ2-3, with 11 bases fitting TRBD2. J was trimmed by 2 bases and V by 2 bases; bases with no gene match: 6. CDR1 and CDR2 from the germline V gene are SGHVS and FNYEAQ. CDR3 length equals 17 residues. The CDR3 DNA reads as TGTGCCAGCAGCTTACTCGGGACTAGCGGTTTCACAGATACGCAGTATTTT. Its translation is CASSLLGTSGFTDTQYF.

The genes are TRBV7-9 and TRBJ1-2; D call uncertain. Germline V gene lookup returns CDR1 SEHNR and CDR2 FQNEAQ (reference sequence). CDR3 length: 14 amino acids. With 7 bases removed from V and 1 base from J, the gap between germline ends came to 13 bases. The CDR3 nucleotides read TGTGCCAGCACCTCAGTCGGGGATAACTATGGCTACACCTTC. Translation: CASTSVGDNYGYTF. Complete variable domain (other parts from reference TRBV7-9 and TRBJ1-2): DTGVSQNPRHKITKRGQNVTFRCDPISEHNRLYWYRQTLGQGPEFLTYFQNEAQLEKSRLLSDRFSAERPKGSFSTLEIQRTEQGDSAMYLCASTSVGDNYGYTFGSGTRLTVV.

The chain joins TRBV7-2 to TRBJ2-2; 8 nucleotides align to TRBD2. Germline assignment: CDR1 SGHTA and CDR2 FQGNSA. With V trimmed by 5 bases and J by 8 bases, 13 bases remained unmatched. The CDR3 is 16 residues long. The CDR3 bases are TGTGCCAGCAGCCGGGAGGGCAGGGCCGGAACTGGGGAGCTGTTTTTT. Translation: CASSREGRAGTGELFF.

This clone appeared a single time. Other nucleotide sequences in the sample specify the same CDR3. The rearrangement uses TRBV3-1 (or the pseudogene TRBV3-2) and TRBJ1-1; D might be TRBD1 (6 bases). This CDR3 region has 13 residues. Germline V CDR1 and CDR2: LGHDT, YNNKEL (reference sequence). V lost 3 bases and J lost 1, with 6 bases in between. The CDR3 coding sequence is TGTGCCAGCAGCCAGGGGGCGAACACTGAAGCTTTCTTT. This translates into CASSQGANTEAFF.

CDR3 coding DNA: TGTGCCAGCAACACCGGGTCCCCCTATGGCTACACCTTC. Translating it yields CASNTGSPYGYTF. This chain joins TRBV28 and TRBJ1-2; D not certain. The CDR3 consists of 13 residues. Trimming removed 7 bases at V and 4 bases at J, with 13 bases between. Germline V lookup: CDR1 MDHEN, CDR2 SYDVKM.

The genes are TRBV30 and TRBJ1-1; TRBD1 might be the D (5 bases). This CDR3 has 13 residues. V lost 7 bases and J lost 4, with 16 bases in between. Germline CDR1 is GTSNPN and CDR2 is SVGIG (reference sequence). CDR3: CASSQGRATEAFF. The CDR3 DNA sequence: TGTGCCTCCTCCCAGGGTCGGGCCACTGAAGCTTTCTTT. The complete variable domain, with remaining parts taken from reference TRBV30 and TRBJ1-1, reads SQTIHQWPATLVQPVGSPLSLECTVEGTSNPNLYWYRQAAGRGLQLLFYSVGIGQISSEVPQNLSASRPQDRQFILSSKKLLLSDSGFYLCASSQGRATEAFFGQGTRLTVV.

This clone appeared a single time. DNA for the CDR3: TGTGCCAGCAGTCGCGGGGCGGGTGAAAAACTGTTTTTT. Its protein is CASSRGAGEKLFF. The rearrangement joins TRBV28 to TRBJ1-4, with a possible D match to TRBD1 (5 bases). V was clipped by 5 bases and J by 7 bases, with 11 bases between them. Germline V gene lookup returns CDR1 MDHEN and CDR2 SYDVKM. This CDR3 has 13 amino acids.

This chain links TRBV5-8 with TRBJ1-4; 7 positions match TRBD1. The ends lost 3 bases at V and 8 bases at J; junction bases unmatched: 7. The germline CDR1 and CDR2 sequences are SGHTS and YDEGEE. The CDR3 has 14 amino acids. For the CDR3, the DNA is TGTGCCAGCAGCTCCGGGACAGTGGGGGAAAAACTGTTTTTT. It encodes CASSSGTVGEKLFF.

The chain is built from TRBV19 and TRBJ1-1, with 10 bases lining up with TRBD1. The V gene's germline CDR1 is LNHDA and CDR2 SQIVND (reference sequence). J was trimmed by 4 bases and V by 4 bases; bases with no gene match: 9. This CDR3 contains 16 residues. This CDR3 is CASSSLDRGAGTEAFF. The CDR3 DNA reads as TGTGCCAGTAGTAGCCTGGACAGGGGGGCGGGCACTGAAGCTTTCTTT.

The genes are TRBV7-6 and TRBJ1-4, with a possible D match to TRBD1 (6 bases). The CDR3 consists of 15 residues. V lost 1 base and J 4 bases, leaving 10 bases between the germline ends. The germline V gene encodes CDR1 SGHVS and CDR2 FNYEAQ. CDR3 DNA: TGTGCCAGCAGCTTAGGTGGACAGCATAATGAAAAACTGTTTTTT. Encoded protein: CASSLGGQHNEKLFF.

This clone was seen more than once but under ten times. J is TRBJ1-5 and V is TRBV6-5; D might be TRBD1 (6 bases). Germline loops: CDR1 MNHEY, CDR2 SVGAGI. This CDR3 has 15 residues. Trimming stripped 2 bases from V and 1 base from J, with 9 bases between. The CDR3 region has the DNA TGTGCCAGCAGTTACACAGGGTCAAGCAATCAGCCCCAGCATTTT. Its translation is CASSYTGSSNQPQHF.

The chain combines TRBV9 with TRBJ1-1, with a tentative D call TRBD1 (5 bases). Trimming removed 0 bases from V and 4 bases from J, with 13 bases in between. Germline V lookup: CDR1 SGDLS, CDR2 YYNGEE. The CDR3 totals 15 residues. CDR3 in amino acids: CASSVEPGRSTEAFF. The DNA of the CDR3 is TGTGCCAGCAGCGTAGAGCCAGGGCGGAGCACTGAAGCTTTCTTT.

V gene TRBV29-1 combines with J gene TRBJ2-3; 8 positions match TRBD2. The CDR3 contains 12 residues. The V gene's germline CDR1 is SQVTM and CDR2 ANQGSEA. The CDR3 bases are TGCAGTACCGGGGGGGAAAGAGATACGCAGTATTTT. It codes for CSTGGERDTQYF.